This T cell receptor (beta chain) was retrieved from a study of T cells after yellow fever vaccination. Across the whole study: Preparation used SMART-Seq v4 Ultra Low Input for the low-cell-number fractions.

With 2 bases removed from V and 4 bases from J, the gap between germline ends came to 24 bases. The CDR3 is 18 residues long. Germline V gene sequence: CDR1 LGHNA, CDR2 YSLEER. This clonotype was seen more than once but under ten times. Its antigen is still unknown. Researchers made TCR cDNA using 5'RACE template switching, and this step added a universal primer site and UMIs. TCRdb re-analysed the 5' RACE reads in MiXCR, keeping a single row per CDR3 protein. The profile shows approximately 300,000 distinct CDR3 sequences, around 11% of them singletons. Findings of the study overall: Across the CD4 and CD8 compartments, a small share of clonotypes was present in both. FACS-sorted repertoires might harbor abundant contaminating clonotypes from the bulk population.

The J gene is TRBJ2-7, the V gene TRBV4-3, with D possibly matching TRBD1 (5 bases). This TCR was sampled from a young man who received the YFV17D yellow fever vaccine. Sample: CD4+ T cells sorted from PBMCs, taken 45 days after the yellow fever booster vaccination. CDR3 sequence: CASSQNSAVGRDTYEQYF. The CDR3 nucleotides read TGCGCCAGCAGCCAAAATTCCGCCGTAGGCAGGGATACATACGAGCAGTACTTC.